This TCR beta chain was retrieved from a study of CD8+ T cells in alopecia areata. Treatment in this sample: oral pan-JAK inhibitor, 5-10 mg twice daily. This clone was seen a handful of times. RNA was extracted and reverse transcribed into cDNA as the sequencing template. The protocol was immunoSEQ multiplex PCR, while the TCRdb copy is restricted to in-frame clones and leaves out a portion. The sample records a few hundred thousand clones, 60% being singletons. V dropped 1 base and J dropped 0 bases, with 8 bases sitting between them. The CDR3 covers 14 residues. Germline V lookup: CDR1 SQVTM, CDR2 ANQGSEA.

This rearrangement joins TRBV29-1 to TRBJ2-3; D call uncertain. Specimen: CD4+ T cells sorted from blood, collected at week 52, from a patient treated with tofacitinib. The clonotype comes from a human donor with alopecia areata. The CDR3 protein is CSVEGSFSTDTQYF. In DNA, the CDR3 is TGCAGCGTTGAAGGCTCTTTTAGCACAGATACGCAGTATTTT.